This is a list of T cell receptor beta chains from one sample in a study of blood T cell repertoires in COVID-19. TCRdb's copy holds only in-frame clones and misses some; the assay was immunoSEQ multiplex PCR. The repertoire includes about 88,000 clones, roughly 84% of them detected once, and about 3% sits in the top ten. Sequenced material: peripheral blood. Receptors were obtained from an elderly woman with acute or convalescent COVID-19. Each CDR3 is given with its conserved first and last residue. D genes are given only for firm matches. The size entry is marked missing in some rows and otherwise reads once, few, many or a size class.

CDR3: CAISEWGDNTGELFF; DNA: TGTGCCATCAGTGAATGGGGGGATAACACCGGGGAGCTGTTTTTT; size: once; D: NA; V: TRBV10-3; J: TRBJ2-2
CDR3: CASSLSGEGEETQYF; DNA: TGCGCCAGCAGCTTGAGCGGCGAGGGTGAAGAGACCCAGTACTTC; size: NA; D: NA; V: TRBV5-1; J: TRBJ2-5
CDR3: CASSTTGAPTNQPQHF; DNA: TGTGCCAGTAGCACCACAGGGGCTCCAACTAATCAGCCCCAGCATTTT; size: NA; D: TRBD1; V: TRBV19; J: TRBJ1-5
CDR3: CASRGGTENSPLHF; DNA: TGCGCCAGCAGGGGTGGGACAGAAAATTCACCCCTCCACTTT; size: NA; D: TRBD1; V: TRBV5-1; J: TRBJ1-6
CDR3: CASSTPLGRGKGNEQFF; DNA: TGTGCCAGTAGTACCCCGCTTGGGCGGGGAAAGGGAAATGAGCAGTTCTTC; size: NA; D: NA; V: TRBV19; J: TRBJ2-1
CDR3: CASSQEGGNIQYF; DNA: TGCGCCAGCAGCCAAGAAGGAGGAAACATTCAGTACTTC; size: NA; D: NA; V: TRBV4-1; J: TRBJ2-4
CDR3: CASSLSFGRTYGYTF; DNA: TGTGCCAGCAGCTTAAGTTTCGGACGGACATATGGCTACACCTTC; size: NA; D: NA; V: TRBV11-1; J: TRBJ1-2
CDR3: CASSRNLGGSPLHF; DNA: TGTGCTAGCAGTCGTAATCTAGGTGGTTCACCCCTCCACTTT; size: NA; D: NA; V: TRBV7-7; J: TRBJ1-6
CDR3: CAISELDRAEQYF; DNA: TGTGCCATCAGTGAGCTCGACAGGGCTGAGCAGTACTTC; size: NA; D: TRBD1; V: TRBV10-3; J: TRBJ2-7
CDR3: CASSLAGVGNEQFF; DNA: TGTGCCAGCAGCTTAGCGGGAGTAGGAAATGAGCAGTTCTTC; size: NA; D: NA; V: TRBV11-3; J: TRBJ2-1
CDR3: CASRPPRVNTEAFF; DNA: TGTGCCAGCAGACCCCCCAGGGTGAACACTGAAGCTTTCTTT; size: NA; D: NA; V: TRBV6-5; J: TRBJ1-1
CDR3: CASSAQLGQGGTEAFF; DNA: TGTGCCAGCAGCGCCCAACTCGGACAGGGTGGCACTGAAGCTTTCTTT; size: NA; D: TRBD1; V: TRBV9; J: TRBJ1-1
CDR3: CASSLRGVNQPQHF; DNA: TGTGCCAGCAGCTTACGGGGGGTCAATCAGCCCCAGCATTTT; size: once; D: NA; V: TRBV27; J: TRBJ1-5
CDR3: CASSLRVQETQYF; DNA: TGTGCCAGCAGCTTGAGGGTACAAGAGACCCAGTACTTC; size: NA; D: NA; V: TRBV7-2; J: TRBJ2-5
CDR3: CAISESTSGGQETQYF; DNA: TGTGCCATCAGTGAGTCTACTAGCGGGGGACAAGAGACCCAGTACTTC; size: NA; D: TRBD2; V: TRBV10-3; J: TRBJ2-5
CDR3: CASSRVQGAEIAYGYTF; DNA: TGTGCCAGCTCACGCGTACAGGGGGCGGAAATTGCGTATGGCTACACCTTC; size: NA; D: TRBD1; V: TRBV18; J: TRBJ1-2
CDR3: CSAADSNEQFF; DNA: TGCAGTGCGGCGGACTCGAATGAGCAGTTCTTC; size: NA; D: NA; V: TRBV20-1; J: TRBJ2-1
CDR3: CASSPPVDTQYF; DNA: TGTGCCAGCAGCCCCCCGGTGGATACGCAGTATTTT; size: once; D: NA; V: TRBV3-1/TRBV3-2; J: TRBJ2-3
CDR3: CASSYSNEGVGEKLFF; DNA: TGTGCCAGCAGTTACTCGAATGAGGGCGTCGGTGAAAAACTGTTTTTT; size: NA; D: NA; V: TRBV6-5; J: TRBJ1-4
CDR3: CASSLGGTYGYTF; DNA: TGTGCCAGCAGCTTAGGAGGAACCTATGGCTACACCTTC; size: NA; D: NA; V: TRBV7-2; J: TRBJ1-2
CDR3: CSVQTDFNTEAFF; DNA: TGCAGCGTCCAGACTGATTTCAACACTGAAGCTTTCTTT; size: few; D: NA; V: TRBV29-1; J: TRBJ1-1
CDR3: CAWSVWGGGAHTQYF; DNA: TGTGCCTGGAGTGTATGGGGCGGGGGGGCACATACGCAGTATTTT; size: NA; D: TRBD2; V: TRBV30; J: TRBJ2-3
CDR3: CASSQSTGLGNTIYF; DNA: TGTGCCAGCAGCCAGTCGACAGGGTTAGGAAACACCATATATTTT; size: NA; D: TRBD1; V: TRBV3-1/TRBV3-2; J: TRBJ1-3
CDR3: CASSERRQFF; DNA: TGTGCCAGCAGTGAACGTAGGCAGTTCTTC; size: NA; D: NA; V: TRBV25-1; J: TRBJ2-1
CDR3: CASSLAGADTQYF; DNA: TGTGCCAGCAGCTTGGCCGGAGCAGATACGCAGTATTTT; size: NA; D: NA; V: TRBV5-4; J: TRBJ2-3
CDR3: CASSRGQGSNQPQHF; DNA: TGTGCCAGCAGCCGGGGACAGGGGAGCAATCAGCCCCAGCATTTT; size: NA; D: TRBD1; V: TRBV6-2/TRBV6-3; J: TRBJ1-5
CDR3: CASSRGDRAGEQYF; DNA: TGTGCCAGCAGCCGAGGCGACAGGGCAGGCGAGCAGTACTTC; size: NA; D: TRBD1; V: TRBV3-1/TRBV3-2; J: TRBJ2-7
CDR3: CASSYPGTGNTEAFF; DNA: TGTGCCAGCAGTTACCCCGGGACAGGGAACACTGAAGCTTTCTTT; size: NA; D: TRBD1; V: TRBV6-5; J: TRBJ1-1
CDR3: CASSQLGTSGINYEQYF; DNA: TGTGCCAGCAGTCAACTCGGGACTAGCGGGATCAACTACGAGCAGTACTTC; size: NA; D: TRBD2; V: TRBV6-6; J: TRBJ2-7
CDR3: CASSQRPGVEQFF; DNA: TGTGCCAGCAGCCAAAGGCCAGGGGTCGAGCAGTTCTTC; size: NA; D: NA; V: TRBV3-1/TRBV3-2; J: TRBJ2-1
CDR3: CASSAISNSYNEQFF; DNA: TGCGCCAGCAGCGCGATAAGCAACTCCTACAATGAGCAGTTCTTC; size: NA; D: NA; V: TRBV5-1; J: TRBJ2-1
CDR3: CASSARTSDHNEQFF; DNA: TGTGCCAGCAGCGCGAGGACTAGCGATCACAATGAGCAGTTCTTC; size: NA; D: TRBD2; V: TRBV9; J: TRBJ2-1
CDR3: CASSDPTRGTGELFF; DNA: TGTGCCAGCAGTGATCCCACAAGAGGCACCGGGGAGCTGTTTTTT; size: NA; D: NA; V: TRBV25-1; J: TRBJ2-2
CDR3: CAWSVGRDGGYTF; DNA: TGTGCCTGGAGTGTAGGCAGGGATGGTGGCTACACCTTC; size: NA; D: NA; V: TRBV30; J: TRBJ1-2
CDR3: CASSQVHQDNEQFF; DNA: TGCGCCAGCAGCCAAGTACACCAGGACAATGAGCAGTTCTTC; size: NA; D: NA; V: TRBV4-1; J: TRBJ2-1
CDR3: CASSIQGTNYGYTF; DNA: TGTGCCAGCAGCATACAGGGGACTAACTATGGCTACACCTTC; size: NA; D: TRBD1; V: TRBV6-6; J: TRBJ1-2
CDR3: CASSFYRGGELFF; DNA: TGTGCCAGCAGCTTCTACAGGGGAGGGGAGCTGTTTTTT; size: NA; D: TRBD1; V: TRBV5-5; J: TRBJ2-2
CDR3: CASSLGGLAGATDTQYF; DNA: TGCGCCAGCAGCTTGGGCGGACTAGCGGGAGCTACAGATACGCAGTATTTT; size: NA; D: TRBD2; V: TRBV5-1; J: TRBJ2-3
CDR3: CASSEMGLNYGYTF; DNA: TGTGCCAGCAGCGAGATGGGCCTCAACTATGGCTACACCTTC; size: NA; D: NA; V: TRBV7-9; J: TRBJ1-2
CDR3: CASSVVVGSPLHF; DNA: TGTGCCAGCAGTGTAGTTGTGGGCTCACCCCTCCACTTT; size: NA; D: NA; V: TRBV25-1; J: TRBJ1-6
CDR3: CATSDPRPGDTQYF; DNA: TGTGCCACCAGTGATCCCCGACCGGGAGATACGCAGTATTTT; size: NA; D: NA; V: TRBV24-1; J: TRBJ2-3
CDR3: CASSHGGQSSYNSPLHF; DNA: TGTGCCAGCAGTCACGGGGGACAGAGCTCCTATAATTCACCCCTCCACTTT; size: NA; D: TRBD1; V: TRBV2; J: TRBJ1-6
CDR3: CASSAQIYTEAFF; DNA: TGTGCCAGCAGCGCCCAGATTTACACTGAAGCTTTCTTT; size: NA; D: NA; V: TRBV9; J: TRBJ1-1
CDR3: CASSLGGPQRGGYTF; DNA: TGTGCCAGCAGCCTCGGGGGGCCTCAGAGGGGCGGCTACACCTTC; size: once; D: NA; V: TRBV7-9; J: TRBJ1-2
CDR3: CASSGRTGGYGYTF; DNA: TGTGCCAGCAGCGGCCGGACAGGGGGGTATGGCTACACCTTC; size: NA; D: TRBD1; V: TRBV2; J: TRBJ1-2
CDR3: CAWSAGGLAGVSGATQYF; DNA: TGTGCCTGGAGTGCCGGGGGACTAGCGGGGGTTTCAGGTGCGACCCAGTACTTC; size: NA; D: TRBD2; V: TRBV30; J: TRBJ2-5
CDR3: CATSSSLLGGRNQPQHF; DNA: TGTGCCACCAGCTCGAGCCTGCTGGGGGGGCGGAATCAGCCCCAGCATTTT; size: NA; D: NA; V: TRBV15; J: TRBJ1-5
CDR3: CASSQTQANEKLFF; DNA: TGTGCCAGCAGTCAGACGCAGGCAAATGAAAAACTGTTTTTT; size: few; D: NA; V: TRBV6-5; J: TRBJ1-4
CDR3: CASSLTGLSNQPQHF; DNA: TGTGCCAGCAGTTTAACAGGTCTTAGCAATCAGCCCCAGCATTTT; size: NA; D: NA; V: TRBV28; J: TRBJ1-5
CDR3: CASSYRVYQETQYF; DNA: TGTGCCAGCAGTTACCGTGTGTACCAAGAGACCCAGTACTTC; size: NA; D: NA; V: TRBV6-5; J: TRBJ2-5
CDR3: CASTHGVTNYGYTF; DNA: TGCGCCAGCACCCACGGGGTAACTAACTATGGCTACACCTTC; size: NA; D: NA; V: TRBV5-1; J: TRBJ1-2
CDR3: CASKPLGGGAVRVQGYF; DNA: TGCGCCAGCAAACCCCTGGGCGGGGGGGCGGTCCGGGTACAAGGGTACTTC; size: NA; D: TRBD2; V: TRBV10-1; J: TRBJ2-5
CDR3: CASSVTGENNSPLHF; DNA: TGTGCCAGTAGCGTAACAGGGGAGAATAATTCACCCCTCCACTTT; size: NA; D: TRBD1; V: TRBV19; J: TRBJ1-6
CDR3: CASSIQGEKLFF; DNA: TGTGCCAGTAGTATTCAGGGGGAAAAACTGTTTTTT; size: NA; D: NA; V: TRBV19; J: TRBJ1-4
CDR3: CASSLLAGASTDTQYF; DNA: TGTGCCAGCAGTTTACTAGCGGGAGCTAGCACAGATACGCAGTATTTT; size: NA; D: TRBD2; V: TRBV6-5; J: TRBJ2-3
CDR3: CASSYIPGANTGELFF; DNA: TGTGCCAGCAGTTACATCCCAGGGGCGAACACCGGGGAGCTGTTTTTT; size: NA; D: NA; V: TRBV27; J: TRBJ2-2
CDR3: CASSFRGADSYEQYF; DNA: TGTGCCAGCAGTTTCAGGGGCGCCGACTCCTACGAGCAGTACTTC; size: NA; D: NA; V: TRBV28; J: TRBJ2-7
CDR3: CATSDLPNSPSTDTQYF; DNA: TGTGCCACCAGTGACCTCCCCAACTCGCCTAGCACAGATACGCAGTATTTT; size: NA; D: NA; V: TRBV24-1; J: TRBJ2-3
CDR3: CASSFSRGMGMNTEAFF; DNA: TGTGCCAGCAGTTTCTCCCGGGGTATGGGAATGAACACTGAAGCTTTCTTT; size: NA; D: NA; V: TRBV6-2/TRBV6-3; J: TRBJ1-1
CDR3: CSASSRFQNIQYF; DNA: TGCAGTGCTAGTAGTCGATTCCAGAACATTCAGTACTTC; size: NA; D: NA; V: TRBV20-1; J: TRBJ2-4